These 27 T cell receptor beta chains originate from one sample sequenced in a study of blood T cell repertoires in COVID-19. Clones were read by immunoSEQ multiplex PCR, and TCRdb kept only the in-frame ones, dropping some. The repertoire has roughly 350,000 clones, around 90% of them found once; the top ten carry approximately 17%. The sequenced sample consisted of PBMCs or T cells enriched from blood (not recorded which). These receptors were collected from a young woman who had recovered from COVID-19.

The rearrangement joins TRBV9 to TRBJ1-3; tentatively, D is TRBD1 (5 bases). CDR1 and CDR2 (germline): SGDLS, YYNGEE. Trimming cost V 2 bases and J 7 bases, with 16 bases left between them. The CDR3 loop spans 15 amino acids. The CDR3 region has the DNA TGTGCCAGCAGCGTGGACATTGACGCGAGGAACACCATATATTTT. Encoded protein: CASSVDIDARNTIYF.

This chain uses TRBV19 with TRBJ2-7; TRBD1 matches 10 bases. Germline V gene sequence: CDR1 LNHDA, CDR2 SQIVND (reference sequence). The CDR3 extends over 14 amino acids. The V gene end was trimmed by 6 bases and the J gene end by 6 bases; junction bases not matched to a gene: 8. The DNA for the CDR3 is TGTGCCAGTAGGAGGACAGGGGGAAGTAGCGAGCAGTACTTC. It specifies CASRRTGGSSEQYF.

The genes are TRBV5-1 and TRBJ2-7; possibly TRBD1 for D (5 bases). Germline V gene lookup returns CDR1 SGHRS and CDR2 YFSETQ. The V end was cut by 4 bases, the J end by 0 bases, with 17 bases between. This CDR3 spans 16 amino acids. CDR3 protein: CASSKQTGSSSYEQYF. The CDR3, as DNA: TGCGCCAGCAGCAAACAAACAGGAAGCAGCTCCTACGAGCAGTACTTC.

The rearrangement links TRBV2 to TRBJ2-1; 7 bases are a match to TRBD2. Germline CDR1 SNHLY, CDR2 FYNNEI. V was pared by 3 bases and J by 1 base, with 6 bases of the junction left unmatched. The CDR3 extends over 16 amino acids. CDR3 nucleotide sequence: TGTGCCAGCAGTGATTTGCGGGAGTGGTCCTACAATGAGCAGTTCTTC. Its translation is CASSDLREWSYNEQFF.

CDR3 sequence: CASRGTGGMNEQFF. Written as DNA, the CDR3 is TGTGCCAGCAGGGGGACAGGGGGCATGAATGAGCAGTTCTTC. The chain uses TRBV2 and TRBJ2-1, with 12 bases fitting TRBD1. Trimming at V came to 6 bases and at J to 7 bases, leaving 4 bases not matched to a gene. Germline V CDR1 and CDR2: SNHLY, FYNNEI. This CDR3 is 14 amino acids long. The full variable domain, completed using reference TRBV2 and TRBJ2-1, is EPEVTQTPSHQVTQMGQEVILRCVPISNHLYFYWYRQILGQKVEFLVSFYNNEISEKSEIFDDQFSVERPDGSNFTLKIRSTKLEDSAMYFCASRGTGGMNEQFFGPGTRLTVL.

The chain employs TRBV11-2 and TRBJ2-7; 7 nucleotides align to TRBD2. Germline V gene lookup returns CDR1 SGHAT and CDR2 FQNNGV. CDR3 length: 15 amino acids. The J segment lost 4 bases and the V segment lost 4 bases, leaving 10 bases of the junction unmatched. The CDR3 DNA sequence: TGTGCCAGCAGCTCCCATCTAGCGGAACCATACGAGCAGTACTTC. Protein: CASSSHLAEPYEQYF.

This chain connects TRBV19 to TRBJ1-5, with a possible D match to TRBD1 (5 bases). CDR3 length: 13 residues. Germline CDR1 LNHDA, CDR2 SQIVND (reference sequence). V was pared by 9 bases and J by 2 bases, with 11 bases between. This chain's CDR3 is CASSVGGNQPQHF. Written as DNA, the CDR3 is TGTGCCAGCTCGGTAGGGGGCAATCAGCCCCAGCATTTT.

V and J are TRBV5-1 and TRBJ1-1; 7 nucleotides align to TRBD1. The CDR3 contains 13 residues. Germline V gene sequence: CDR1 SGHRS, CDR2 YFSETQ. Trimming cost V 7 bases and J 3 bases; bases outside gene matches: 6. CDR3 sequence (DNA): TGCGCCAGCGGAAGGGGGCTGGACACTGAAGCTTTCTTT. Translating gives CASGRGLDTEAFF.

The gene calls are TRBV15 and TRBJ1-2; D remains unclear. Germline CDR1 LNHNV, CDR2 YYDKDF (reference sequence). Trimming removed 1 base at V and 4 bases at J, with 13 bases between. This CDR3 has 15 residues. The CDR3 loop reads CATSRGLGDLYGYTF. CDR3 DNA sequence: TGTGCCACCAGCAGAGGTCTGGGCGACCTCTATGGCTACACCTTC.

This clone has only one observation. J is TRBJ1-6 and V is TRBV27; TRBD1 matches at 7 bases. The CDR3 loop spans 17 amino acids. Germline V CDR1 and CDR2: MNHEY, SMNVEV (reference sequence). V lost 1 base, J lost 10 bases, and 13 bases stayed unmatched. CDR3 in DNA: TGTGCCAGCAGTTTATATTTCCAGGGGGAGGTTCGATCACCCCTCCACTTT. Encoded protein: CASSLYFQGEVRSPLHF.

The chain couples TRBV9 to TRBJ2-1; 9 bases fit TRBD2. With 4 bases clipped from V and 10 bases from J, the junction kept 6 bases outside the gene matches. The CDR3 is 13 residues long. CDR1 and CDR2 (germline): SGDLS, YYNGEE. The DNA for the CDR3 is TGTGCCAGCAGCTTGGGCGGGGGGGCCGAGCAGTTCTTC. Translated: CASSLGGGAEQFF.

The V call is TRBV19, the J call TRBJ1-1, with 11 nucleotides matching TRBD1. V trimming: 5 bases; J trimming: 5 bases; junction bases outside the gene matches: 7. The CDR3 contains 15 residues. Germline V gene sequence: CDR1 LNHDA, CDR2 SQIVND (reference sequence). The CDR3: CASSALDRGRTEAFF. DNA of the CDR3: TGTGCCAGTAGTGCCTTGGACAGGGGGCGGACTGAAGCTTTCTTT.

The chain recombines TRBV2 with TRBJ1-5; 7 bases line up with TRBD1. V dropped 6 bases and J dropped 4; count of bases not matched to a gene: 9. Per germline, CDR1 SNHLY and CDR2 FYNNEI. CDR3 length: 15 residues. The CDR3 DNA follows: TGTGCCAGCAGCGAGAGAAGGGACAGTAATCAGCCCCAGCATTTT. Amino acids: CASSERRDSNQPQHF.

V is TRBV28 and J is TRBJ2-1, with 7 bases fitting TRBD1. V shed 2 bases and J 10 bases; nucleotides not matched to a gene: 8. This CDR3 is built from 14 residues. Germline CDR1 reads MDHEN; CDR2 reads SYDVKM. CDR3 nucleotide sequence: TGTGCCAGCAGTTTACCGGGACAGATCCTAGAGCAGTTCTTC. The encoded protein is CASSLPGQILEQFF.

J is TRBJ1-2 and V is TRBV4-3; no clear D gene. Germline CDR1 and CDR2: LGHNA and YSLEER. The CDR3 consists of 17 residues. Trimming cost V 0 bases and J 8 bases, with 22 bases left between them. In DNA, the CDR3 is TGCGCCAGCAGCCAAGATGGTTCGGGGTACGACTGGGAAGGCTACACCTTC. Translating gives CASSQDGSGYDWEGYTF.

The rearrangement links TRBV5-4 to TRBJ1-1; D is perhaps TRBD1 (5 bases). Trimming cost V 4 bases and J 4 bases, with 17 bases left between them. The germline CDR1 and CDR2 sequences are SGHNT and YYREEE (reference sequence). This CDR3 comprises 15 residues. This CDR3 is CASSAGAGLLTEAFF. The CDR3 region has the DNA TGTGCCAGCAGCGCCGGCGCAGGGCTCCTCACTGAAGCTTTCTTT.

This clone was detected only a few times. The CDR3 sequence is CASSSAGQGAYSPLHF. The CDR3 DNA sequence: TGTGCCAGCAGTTCCGCGGGACAGGGGGCTTATTCACCCCTCCACTTT. This chain links TRBV28 with TRBJ1-6; 12 nucleotides match TRBD1. V gave up 4 bases and J gave up 8 bases; unmatched junction bases: 6. Looked up from germline, CDR1 is MDHEN and CDR2 is SYDVKM. The CDR3 is made up of 16 amino acids.

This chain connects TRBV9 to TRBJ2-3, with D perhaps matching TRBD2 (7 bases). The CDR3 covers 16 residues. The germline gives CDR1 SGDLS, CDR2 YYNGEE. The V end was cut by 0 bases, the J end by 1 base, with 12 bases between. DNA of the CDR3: TGTGCCAGCAGCGTAGGAGGGGGGAGGGGCACAGATACGCAGTATTTT. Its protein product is CASSVGGGRGTDTQYF.

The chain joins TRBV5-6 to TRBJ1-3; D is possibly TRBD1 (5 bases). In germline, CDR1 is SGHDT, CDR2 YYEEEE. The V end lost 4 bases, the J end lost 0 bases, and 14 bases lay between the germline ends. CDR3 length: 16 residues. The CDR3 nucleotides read TGTGCCAGCAGCCCGGGACTGCCGAACTCTGGAAACACCATATATTTT. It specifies CASSPGLPNSGNTIYF.

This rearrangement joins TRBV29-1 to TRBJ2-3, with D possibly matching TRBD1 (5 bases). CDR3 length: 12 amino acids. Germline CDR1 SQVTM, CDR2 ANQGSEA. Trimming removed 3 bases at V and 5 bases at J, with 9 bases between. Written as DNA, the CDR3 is TGCAGCGTTGACAGGGCCGGAGATACGCAGTATTTT. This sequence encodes CSVDRAGDTQYF.

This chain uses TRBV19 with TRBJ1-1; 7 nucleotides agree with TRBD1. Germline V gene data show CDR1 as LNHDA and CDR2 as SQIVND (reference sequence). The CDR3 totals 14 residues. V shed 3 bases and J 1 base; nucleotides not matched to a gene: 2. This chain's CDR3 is CASSIGTANTEAFF. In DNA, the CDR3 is TGTGCCAGTAGTATCGGGACAGCGAACACTGAAGCTTTCTTT.

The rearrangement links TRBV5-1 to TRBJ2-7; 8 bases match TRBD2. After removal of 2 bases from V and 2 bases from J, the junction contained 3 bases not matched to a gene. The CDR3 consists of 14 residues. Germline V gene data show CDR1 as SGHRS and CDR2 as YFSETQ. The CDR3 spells CASSLLADPYEQYF. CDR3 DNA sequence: TGCGCCAGCAGCTTACTAGCGGACCCCTACGAGCAGTACTTC.

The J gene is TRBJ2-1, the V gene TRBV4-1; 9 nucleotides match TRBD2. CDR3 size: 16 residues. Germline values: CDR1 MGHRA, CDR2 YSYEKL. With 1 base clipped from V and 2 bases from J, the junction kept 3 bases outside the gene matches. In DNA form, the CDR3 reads TGCGCCAGCAGCCAAGGCTTAGCGGGAGCCTACAATGAGCAGTTCTTC. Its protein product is CASSQGLAGAYNEQFF.

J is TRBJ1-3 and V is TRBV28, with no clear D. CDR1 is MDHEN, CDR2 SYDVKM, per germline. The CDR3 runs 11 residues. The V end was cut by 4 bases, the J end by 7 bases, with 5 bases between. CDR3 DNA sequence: TGTGCCAGCAGTTCCCCGAACACCATATATTTT. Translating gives CASSSPNTIYF.

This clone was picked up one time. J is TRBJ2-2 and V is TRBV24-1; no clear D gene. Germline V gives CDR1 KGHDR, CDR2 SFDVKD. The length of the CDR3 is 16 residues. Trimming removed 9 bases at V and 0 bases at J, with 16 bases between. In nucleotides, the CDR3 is TGTGCCACCCGAGCCCCAGCGCTGTCGAACACCGGGGAGCTGTTTTTT. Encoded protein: CATRAPALSNTGELFF.

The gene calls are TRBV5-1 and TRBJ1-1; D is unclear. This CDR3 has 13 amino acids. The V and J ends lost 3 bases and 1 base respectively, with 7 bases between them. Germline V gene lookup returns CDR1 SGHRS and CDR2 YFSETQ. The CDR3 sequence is CASSSAGNTEAFF. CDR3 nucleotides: TGCGCCAGCAGCTCGGCAGGGAACACTGAAGCTTTCTTT.

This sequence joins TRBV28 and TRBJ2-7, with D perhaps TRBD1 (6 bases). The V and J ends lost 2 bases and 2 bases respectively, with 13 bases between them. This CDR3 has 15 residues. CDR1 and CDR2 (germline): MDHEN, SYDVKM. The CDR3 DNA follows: TGTGCCAGCAGTTTAGGTCCGGACAGCACCTACGAGCAGTACTTC. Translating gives CASSLGPDSTYEQYF.